What follows are 27 T cell receptor beta chains derived from one specimen sequenced in a study of blood T cell repertoires in COVID-19 (dated by TCRdb to about 2020). The library was generated by the immunoSEQ multiplex PCR assay. TCRdb obtained this table from immuneACCESS and retained in-frame rearrangements with V and J assigned. These tables miss some clones; where compared with another copy, unresolved V genes account for less than half of the shortfall, and the remainder is unexplained. This sample gives roughly 30,000 clones in total; roughly 87% of them show up just once. The ten largest clonotypes hold over 15% of the sample. The sequenced sample was peripheral blood. The receptors come from a human donor in a cohort sampled during active COVID-19.

This clone was seen only once. The chain recombines TRBV6-1 with TRBJ2-1; D remains ambiguous. The germline V and J ends were trimmed by 3 bases and 2 bases, with 11 bases remaining between them. The CDR3 consists of 15 residues. In germline, CDR1 is MNHNS, CDR2 SASEGT. The CDR3 DNA sequence: TGTGCCAGCAGTGACAACAGACGACCCTACAATGAGCAGTTCTTC. Translated: CASSDNRRPYNEQFF.

The CDR3: CASSLVPTGEQYF. The CDR3, as DNA: TGCGCCAGCAGCTTGGTTCCCACGGGGGAGCAGTACTTC. The gene calls are TRBV5-1 and TRBJ2-7; perhaps TRBD2 as D (5 bases). The germline V and J ends were trimmed by 0 bases and 7 bases, with 11 bases remaining between them. The germline CDR1 and CDR2 sequences are SGHRS and YFSETQ. The CDR3 totals 13 residues.

The rearrangement links TRBV19 to TRBJ2-5, with 7 bases aligning to TRBD1. The CDR3 covers 13 residues. Germline V gives CDR1 LNHDA, CDR2 SQIVND (reference sequence). V lost 5 bases and J lost 4; bases outside the gene matches: 4. CDR3 sequence (DNA): TGTGCCAGTAGTGAAAACAGGGGAGAGACCCAGTACTTC. Translation gives CASSENRGETQYF.

The V gene is TRBV5-1, the J gene TRBJ1-6; no clear D. Per germline, CDR1 SGHRS and CDR2 YFSETQ. Trimming removed 4 bases at V and 5 bases at J, with 13 bases between. The length of the CDR3 is 15 residues. CDR3 in amino acids: CASSLEPVDNSPLHF. The CDR3 DNA is TGCGCCAGCAGCCTGGAACCGGTCGATAATTCACCCCTCCACTTT.

The chain joins TRBV4-1 to TRBJ2-5; TRBD1 might be the D (6 bases). CDR1 is MGHRA, CDR2 YSYEKL, per germline. The CDR3 runs 17 residues. Deletions cut 2 bases from V and 0 bases from J, with 16 bases between. This CDR3 reads CASSQRGLGPDQETQYF. The CDR3 DNA reads TGCGCCAGCAGCCAAAGGGGGTTGGGCCCGGACCAAGAGACCCAGTACTTC.

The chain combines TRBV6-5 with TRBJ2-7; D not resolved. CDR1 MNHEY and CDR2 SVGAGI come from the germline V gene. V lost 0 bases, J lost 4 bases, and 7 bases lay in between. The CDR3 sequence is 13 residues long. The CDR3 is CASSYSSRYEQYF. The CDR3 nucleotides are TGTGCCAGCAGTTACTCCTCCCGTTACGAGCAGTACTTC.

J is TRBJ2-7 and V is TRBV5-1; TRBD1 aligns across 9 bases. CDR1 and CDR2 (germline): SGHRS, YFSETQ. This CDR3 is built from 15 residues. With V trimmed by 4 bases and J by 0 bases, 5 bases remained unmatched. CDR3 coding DNA: TGCGCCAGCAGCCCAGGACAGGGGAGCTCCTACGAGCAGTACTTC. Translation gives CASSPGQGSSYEQYF.

CDR3 amino acids: CASPTGYEQYF. In nucleotides, the CDR3 is TGTGCCAGCCCAACGGGTTACGAGCAGTACTTC. The V gene is TRBV6-5, the J gene TRBJ2-7; D is ambiguous. Germline CDR1 MNHEY, CDR2 SVGAGI. The V end was cut by 8 bases, the J end by 4 bases, with 9 bases between. This CDR3 has 11 amino acids.

The table lists this clone with a count of one. V usage is TRBV9 and J usage is TRBJ2-1; 10 bases map to TRBD1. This CDR3 is 15 amino acids long. Per germline, CDR1 SGDLS and CDR2 YYNGEE. Trimming at V came to 3 bases and at J to 7 bases, leaving 7 bases not matched to a gene. CDR3 in amino acids: CASSEPRTGGNEQFF. CDR3 nucleotide sequence: TGTGCCAGCAGCGAGCCCCGGACAGGGGGAAATGAGCAGTTCTTC. The full variable domain, its missing parts supplied by reference TRBV9 and TRBJ2-1, is DSGVTQTPKHLITATGQRVTLRCSPRSGDLSVYWYQQSLDQGLQFLIQYYNGEERAKGNILERFSAQQFPDLHSELNLSSLELGDSALYFCASSEPRTGGNEQFFGPGTRLTVL.

The chain uses TRBV12-3 or TRBV12-4 and TRBJ2-2; the D is unclear. Trimming took 4 bases from V and 3 from J, leaving 3 bases between them. This CDR3 spans 12 amino acids. CDR3 nucleotide sequence: TGTGCCAGCAGTTCTGACACCGGGGAGCTGTTTTTT. It encodes CASSSDTGELFF.

This clone appeared a single time. This rearrangement joins TRBV7-3 to TRBJ1-1; D is ambiguous. Between the trimmed V and J ends, which lost 3 bases and 1 base, there was a span of 6 bases. There are 13 residues in the CDR3. Germline loops: CDR1 SGHTA, CDR2 FQGTGA. The CDR3 is CASSFQQNTEAFF. As DNA, the CDR3 is TGTGCCAGCAGCTTTCAACAGAACACTGAAGCTTTCTTT.

V and J are TRBV6-2 or TRBV6-3 and TRBJ1-5, with D maybe TRBD1 (5 bases). The germline V and J ends were trimmed by 6 bases and 0 bases, with 21 bases remaining between them. The CDR3 contains 18 residues. Germline CDR1 is MNHEY and CDR2 is SVGEGT. In nucleotides, the CDR3 is TGTGCCAGCAGCCGAACCCGACAGCCCTGGTATAGCAATCAGCCCCAGCATTTT. It codes for CASSRTRQPWYSNQPQHF.

V gene TRBV29-1 combines with J gene TRBJ2-1; no clear D gene. The CDR3 extends over 11 amino acids. CDR1 is SQVTM and CDR2 is ANQGSEA in the germline V gene. V lost 6 bases, J lost 4 bases, and 7 bases lay in between. The CDR3 bases are TGCAGCGTCAGCGATTACAATGAGCAGTTCTTC. This encodes CSVSDYNEQFF.

The chain links TRBV7-6 to TRBJ1-3; the match to TRBD1 covers 7 bases. Germline assignment: CDR1 SGHVS and CDR2 FNYEAQ. Unmatched junction bases numbered 2, after V lost 4 bases and J lost 2 bases. CDR3 length: 14 amino acids. The CDR3 here is CASSYGTAGNTIYF. The CDR3 nucleotides read TGTGCCAGCAGCTACGGGACAGCTGGAAACACCATATATTTT.

The rearrangement links TRBV2 to TRBJ1-5; 7 bases map to TRBD1. The CDR3 covers 12 residues. CDR1 and CDR2 (germline): SNHLY, FYNNEI. The ends lost 5 bases at V and 11 bases at J; junction bases unmatched: 6. DNA of the CDR3: TGTGCCAGCAGTATAGGGGGACAGTCCCAGCATTTT. This gives the protein CASSIGGQSQHF.

The rearrangement joins TRBV6-1 to TRBJ2-2, with 8 bases matching TRBD1. This CDR3 contains 15 residues. V was clipped by 2 bases and J by 6 bases; unmatched bases: 5. CDR1 and CDR2 from the germline V gene are MNHNS and SASEGT. CDR3 residues: CASSERDRYAGELFF. Written as DNA, the CDR3 is TGTGCCAGCAGTGAAAGGGACAGGTACGCCGGGGAGCTGTTTTTT.

The V and J genes are TRBV6-5 and TRBJ2-2, with TRBD1 identical over 10 bases. This CDR3 is built from 15 residues. Germline V gene lookup returns CDR1 MNHEY and CDR2 SVGAGI. Trimming took 4 bases from V and 5 from J; bases not matched to a gene: 4. CDR3 in DNA: TGTGCCAGCAGTTCAGACAGGGGGCTGACCGGGGAGCTGTTTTTT. Protein sequence: CASSSDRGLTGELFF.

This rearrangement joins TRBV28 to TRBJ1-2; no definite D call. V was cut by 2 bases and J by 2 bases, with 9 bases left in between. CDR1 and CDR2 from the germline V gene are MDHEN and SYDVKM. The CDR3 is 14 residues long. CDR3 loop: CASSLASMNYGYTF. In DNA form, the CDR3 reads TGTGCCAGCAGTTTAGCGTCCATGAACTATGGCTACACCTTC.

V gene TRBV5-1 combines with J gene TRBJ2-7; 11 bases line up with TRBD1. The V and J ends lost 5 bases and 7 bases, in that order; junction bases with no gene match: 14. Per germline, CDR1 SGHRS and CDR2 YFSETQ. The CDR3 loop spans 16 amino acids. In DNA, the CDR3 is TGCGCCAGCAGTGACCTCTCGGGACAGGGGGGTGATGAGCAGTACTTC. Translated: CASSDLSGQGGDEQYF.

The J gene is TRBJ2-3, the V gene TRBV6-5; tentatively, D is TRBD1 (6 bases). The CDR3 has 13 residues. With 7 bases removed from V and 4 bases from J, the gap between germline ends came to 12 bases. Germline loops: CDR1 MNHEY, CDR2 SVGAGI. In nucleotides, the CDR3 is TGTGCCAGCATCGACAGGCGATCAGATACGCAGTATTTT. Protein sequence: CASIDRRSDTQYF.

J is TRBJ1-2 and V is TRBV2; the D gene is possibly TRBD1 (5 bases). Germline lookup yields CDR1 SNHLY and CDR2 FYNNEI. CDR3 length: 13 residues. Trimming stripped 1 base from V and 8 bases from J, with 11 bases between. The chain's CDR3 is CASSEVGRGGYTF. The DNA for the CDR3 is TGTGCCAGCAGTGAAGTGGGGAGGGGAGGCTACACCTTC.

The rearrangement uses TRBV15 and TRBJ1-6; maybe TRBD1 (6 bases). This CDR3 region has 15 residues. The germline CDR1 and CDR2 sequences are LNHNV and YYDKDF (reference sequence). V was pared by 2 bases and J by 7 bases, with 12 bases between. The CDR3 coding sequence is TGTGCCACCAGCAGACCAGGGGTCCCAAATTCACCCCTCCACTTT. Translated, it gives CATSRPGVPNSPLHF. Full variable domain (outside the CDR3, taken from reference TRBV15 and TRBJ1-6): DAMVIQNPRYQVTQFGKPVTLSCSQTLNHNVMYWYQQKSSQAPKLLFHYYDKDFNNEADTPDNFQSRRPNTSFCFLDIRSPGLGDTAMYLCATSRPGVPNSPLHFGNGTRLTVT.

The chain is built from TRBV29-1 and TRBJ1-5; weak D call: TRBD1 (6 bases). V was clipped by 4 bases and J by 2 bases, with 12 bases between them. Germline V gene lookup returns CDR1 SQVTM and CDR2 ANQGSEA. The CDR3 runs to 14 residues. The CDR3: CSVAGGSGNQPQHF. As DNA, the CDR3 is TGCAGCGTTGCGGGGGGCTCTGGCAATCAGCCCCAGCATTTT.

This rearrangement joins TRBV1 to TRBJ2-1; TRBD2 reflects the table's D call only, with no check against the DNA. TRBV1 is tagged as a pseudogene. This CDR3 spans 17 amino acids. CDR3 coding DNA: TGCACCAGCAGCCTAGGGACTAGCGGGGGTGTATACAATGAGCAGTTCTTC. It translates to CTSSLGTSGGVYNEQFF.

The rearrangement uses TRBV9 and TRBJ2-2, with D possibly matching TRBD2 (5 bases). CDR1 and CDR2 (germline): SGDLS, YYNGEE. Deletions cut 2 bases from V and 1 base from J, with 9 bases between. The CDR3 contains 15 residues. Written as DNA, the CDR3 is TGTGCCAGCAGCGTCAAAGCGGTGAACACCGGGGAGCTGTTTTTT. Protein sequence: CASSVKAVNTGELFF.

The chain links TRBV27 to TRBJ2-4; unclear D gene. The V and J ends lost 0 bases and 0 bases respectively, with 6 bases between them. CDR3 length: 15 residues. The germline CDR1 and CDR2 sequences are MNHEY and SMNVEV (reference sequence). Here the CDR3 DNA reads TGTGCCAGCAGTTTATCACGGGTAGCCAAAAACATTCAGTACTTC. Encoded protein: CASSLSRVAKNIQYF.

The chain joins TRBV6-4 to TRBJ1-5; the match to TRBD1 covers 8 bases. Germline CDR1 is MRHNA and CDR2 is SNTAGT. This CDR3 comprises 17 residues. The trim removed 1 base at V and 1 base at J, leaving 6 bases unmatched. The CDR3 nucleotides are TGTGCCAGCAGTGACTTCCCCCGGGACAGGAGCAATCAGCCCCAGCATTTT. It yields the protein CASSDFPRDRSNQPQHF.